This record covers a single T cell receptor beta chain. Its antigen is as yet unknown. Sorting based on CD45RO/CCR7/CD25/CD127/CD95/CD27 separated CD4+ naive, central memory, regulatory and stem cell-like memory cells. Germline V CDR1 and CDR2: SQVTM, ANQGSEA. V was shortened by 3 bases and J by 6 bases, with 7 bases between the two germline ends. The CDR3 contains 11 residues. These data belong to a study of beta chain features in type 1 diabetes. The isolated RNA, all of it, was reverse transcribed, so expressed TCRB transcripts were what got sequenced. Sequencing used immunoSEQ multiplex PCR; TCRdb keeps in-frame clones, though not all of them. The sample contains roughly 450,000 clones, over 11% of which appear only once. The study, taken as a whole, reports: In type 1 diabetes patients, VDJ junctions had fewer insertions; deletions at these junctions were more frequent.

Material: naive CD4+ T cells from blood. The genes are TRBV29-1 and TRBJ2-3; a possible D gene is TRBD1 (6 bases). This TCR was recovered from a man aged 25 to 45 in good health. The CDR3 loop is CSVDQGDTQYF. As DNA, the CDR3 is TGCAGCGTTGACCAGGGGGATACGCAGTATTTT.